This T cell receptor (beta chain) was recorded in a study of T cell responses to AZD1222 COVID-19 vaccine. Produced via immunoSEQ multiplex PCR; TCRdb's table is partial and in-frame only. The table records around 140,000 clones, 90% of them present only once. From germline, CDR1 is MNHEY and CDR2 SMNVEV (reference sequence). V was clipped by 4 bases and J by 8 bases, with 14 bases between them. The CDR3 spans 13 residues. This chain connects TRBV27 to TRBJ1-1; D is undetermined. The sample consisted of peripheral blood, taken on day 0 of AZD1222 vaccination. The TCR was taken from an adult in good health. In nucleotides, the CDR3 is TGTGCCAGCAGTTCTACCAGGCCAGAAGAAGCTTTCTTT. Translated, it gives CASSSTRPEEAFF.